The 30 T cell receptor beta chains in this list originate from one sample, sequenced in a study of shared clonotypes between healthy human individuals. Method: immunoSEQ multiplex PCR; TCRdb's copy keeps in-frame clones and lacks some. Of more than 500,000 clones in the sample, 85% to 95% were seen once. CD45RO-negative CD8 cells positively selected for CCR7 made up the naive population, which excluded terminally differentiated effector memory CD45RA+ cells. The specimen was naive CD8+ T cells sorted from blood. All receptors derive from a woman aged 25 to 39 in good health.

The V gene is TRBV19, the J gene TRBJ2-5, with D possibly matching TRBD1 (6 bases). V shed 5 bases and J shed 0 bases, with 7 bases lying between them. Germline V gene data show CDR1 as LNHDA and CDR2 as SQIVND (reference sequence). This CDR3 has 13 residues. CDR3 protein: CASSGQYQETQYF. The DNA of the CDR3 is TGTGCCAGTAGTGGACAGTACCAAGAGACCCAGTACTTC. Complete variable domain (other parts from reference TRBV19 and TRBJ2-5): DGGITQSPKYLFRKEGQNVTLSCEQNLNHDAMYWYRQDPGQGLRLIYYSQIVNDFQKGDIAEGYSVSREKKESFPLTVTSAQKNPTAFYLCASSGQYQETQYFGPGTRLLVL.

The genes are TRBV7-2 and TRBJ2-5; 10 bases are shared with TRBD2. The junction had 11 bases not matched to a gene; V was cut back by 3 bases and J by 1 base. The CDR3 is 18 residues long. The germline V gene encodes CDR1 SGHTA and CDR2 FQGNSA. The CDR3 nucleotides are TGTGCCAGCAGCTTCCCCCGGGCCGGGACTAGCGTCCAAGAGACCCAGTACTTC. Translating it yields CASSFPRAGTSVQETQYF.

The CDR3 reads CASRANDGPGGETQYF. CDR3 nucleotides: TGTGCCAGCAGGGCTAATGACGGGCCGGGAGGAGAGACCCAGTACTTC. The chain employs TRBV2 and TRBJ2-5; the match to TRBD2 covers 7 bases. The CDR3 is made up of 16 amino acids. CDR1 and CDR2 from the germline V gene are SNHLY and FYNNEI. V trimming: 6 bases; J trimming: 4 bases; junction bases outside the gene matches: 14.

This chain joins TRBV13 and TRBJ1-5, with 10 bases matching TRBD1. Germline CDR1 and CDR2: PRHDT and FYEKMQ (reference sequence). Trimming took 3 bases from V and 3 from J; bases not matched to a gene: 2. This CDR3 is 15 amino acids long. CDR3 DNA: TGTGCCAGCAGCTTGGGACAGGGGAACAATCAGCCCCAGCATTTT. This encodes CASSLGQGNNQPQHF.

In nucleotides, the CDR3 is TGTGCCAGCAGTTTATTGGGTGAGACCTACGAGCAGTACTTC. Its protein is CASSLLGETYEQYF. The genes are TRBV28 and TRBJ2-7; D ambiguous. Per germline, CDR1 MDHEN and CDR2 SYDVKM. The V end lost 1 base, the J end lost 2 bases, and 9 bases lay between the germline ends. This CDR3 comprises 14 residues.

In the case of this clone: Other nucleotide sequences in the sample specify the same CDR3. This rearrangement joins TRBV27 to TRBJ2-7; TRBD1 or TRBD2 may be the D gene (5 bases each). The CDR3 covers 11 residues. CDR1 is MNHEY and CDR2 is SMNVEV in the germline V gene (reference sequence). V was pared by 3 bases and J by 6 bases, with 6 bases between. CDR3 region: CASSFGTEQYF. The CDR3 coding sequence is TGTGCCAGCAGTTTTGGGACCGAGCAGTACTTC.

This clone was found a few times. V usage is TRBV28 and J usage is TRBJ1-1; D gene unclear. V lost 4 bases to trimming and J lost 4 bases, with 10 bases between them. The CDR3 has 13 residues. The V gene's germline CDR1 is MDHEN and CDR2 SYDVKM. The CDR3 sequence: CASSYPTRTEAFF. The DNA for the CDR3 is TGTGCCAGCAGTTATCCCACGCGCACTGAAGCTTTCTTT.

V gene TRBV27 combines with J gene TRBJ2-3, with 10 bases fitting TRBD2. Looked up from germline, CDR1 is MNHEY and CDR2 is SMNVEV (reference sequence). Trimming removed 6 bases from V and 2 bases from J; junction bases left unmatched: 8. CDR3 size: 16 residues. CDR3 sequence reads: CASSKREGLNTDTQYF. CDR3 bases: TGTGCCAGCAGCAAGCGGGAGGGCCTTAACACAGATACGCAGTATTTT.

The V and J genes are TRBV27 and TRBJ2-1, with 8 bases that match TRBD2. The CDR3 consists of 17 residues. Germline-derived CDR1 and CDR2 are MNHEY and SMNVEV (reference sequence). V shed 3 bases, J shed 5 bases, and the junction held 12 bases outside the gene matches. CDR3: CASSFFPGLGRDNEQFF. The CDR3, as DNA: TGTGCCAGCAGTTTCTTCCCGGGACTCGGGAGGGACAATGAGCAGTTCTTC.

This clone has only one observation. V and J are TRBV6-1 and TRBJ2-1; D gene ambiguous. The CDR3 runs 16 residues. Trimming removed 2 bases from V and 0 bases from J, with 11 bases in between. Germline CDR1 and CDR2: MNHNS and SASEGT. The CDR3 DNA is TGTGCCAGCAGTGAATGGCGGCAGAGCTCCTACAATGAGCAGTTCTTC. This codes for CASSEWRQSSYNEQFF.

CDR3 amino acids: CASSEIYEQYF. CDR3 DNA: TGTGCCAGCAGTGAGATCTACGAGCAGTACTTC. The J gene is TRBJ2-7, the V gene TRBV25-1; D ambiguous. CDR1 and CDR2 from the germline V gene are MGHDK and SYGVNS. The CDR3 is 11 residues long. Trimming took off 3 bases at V and 3 bases at J, with 3 bases between the two ends.

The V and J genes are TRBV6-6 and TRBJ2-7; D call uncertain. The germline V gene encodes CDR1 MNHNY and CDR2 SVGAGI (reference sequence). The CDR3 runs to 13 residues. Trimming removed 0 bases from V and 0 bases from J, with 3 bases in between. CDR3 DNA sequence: TGTGCCAGCAGTTACTCGGACTCCTACGAGCAGTACTTC. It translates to CASSYSDSYEQYF.

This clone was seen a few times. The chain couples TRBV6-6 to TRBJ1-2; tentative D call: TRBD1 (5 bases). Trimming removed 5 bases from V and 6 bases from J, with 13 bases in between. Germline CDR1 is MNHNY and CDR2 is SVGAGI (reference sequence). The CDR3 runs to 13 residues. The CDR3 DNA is TGTGCCAGCAGTGATGGGACGTGGGATGGCTACACCTTC. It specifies CASSDGTWDGYTF.

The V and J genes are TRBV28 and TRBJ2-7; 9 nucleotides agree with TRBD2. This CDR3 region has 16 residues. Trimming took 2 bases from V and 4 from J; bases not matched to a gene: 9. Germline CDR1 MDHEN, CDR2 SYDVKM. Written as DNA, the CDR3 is TGTGCCAGCAGTTTACCCCTGCGGGAGGGTCAATACGAGCAGTACTTC. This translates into CASSLPLREGQYEQYF.

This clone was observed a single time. The CDR3 loop is CASTYTDLGGELFF. CDR3 DNA sequence: TGTGCCAGCACATATACGGACCTGGGCGGGGAGCTGTTTTTT. The chain employs TRBV2 and TRBJ2-2; no firm D call. There are 14 residues in the CDR3. Germline V gives CDR1 SNHLY, CDR2 FYNNEI. V lost 7 bases and J lost 7, with 16 bases in between.

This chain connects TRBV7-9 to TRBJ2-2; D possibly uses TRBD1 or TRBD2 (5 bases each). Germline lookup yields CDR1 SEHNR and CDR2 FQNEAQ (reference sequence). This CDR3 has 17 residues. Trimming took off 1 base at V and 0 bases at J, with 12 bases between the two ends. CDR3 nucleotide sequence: TGTGCCAGCAGCTTAGGCCACGAGGGGACGAACACCGGGGAGCTGTTTTTT. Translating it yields CASSLGHEGTNTGELFF. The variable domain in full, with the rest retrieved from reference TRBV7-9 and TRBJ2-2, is DTGVSQNPRHKITKRGQNVTFRCDPISEHNRLYWYRQTLGQGPEFLTYFQNEAQLEKSRLLSDRFSAERPKGSFSTLEIQRTEQGDSAMYLCASSLGHEGTNTGELFFGEGSRLTVL.

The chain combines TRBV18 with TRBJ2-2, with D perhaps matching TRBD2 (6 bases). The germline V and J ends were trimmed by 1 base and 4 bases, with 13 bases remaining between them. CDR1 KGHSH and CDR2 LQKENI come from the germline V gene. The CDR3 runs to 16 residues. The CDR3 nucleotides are TGTGCCAGCTCACCACTTCTCGGGAGTGGCACCGGGGAGCTGTTTTTT. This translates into CASSPLLGSGTGELFF.

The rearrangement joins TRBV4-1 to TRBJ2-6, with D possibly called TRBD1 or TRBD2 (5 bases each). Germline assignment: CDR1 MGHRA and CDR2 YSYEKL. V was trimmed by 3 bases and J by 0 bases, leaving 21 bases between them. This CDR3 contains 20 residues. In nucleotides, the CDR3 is TGCGCCAGCAGCCAGGACGGGACCGCAAGCCTTAGCTCTGGGGCCAACGTCCTGACTTTC. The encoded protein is CASSQDGTASLSSGANVLTF.

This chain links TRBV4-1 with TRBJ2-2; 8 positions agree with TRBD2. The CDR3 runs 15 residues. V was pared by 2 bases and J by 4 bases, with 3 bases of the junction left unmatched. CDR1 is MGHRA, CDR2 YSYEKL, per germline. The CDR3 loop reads CASSQREGGTGELFF. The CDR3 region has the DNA TGCGCCAGCAGCCAACGGGAGGGCGGCACCGGGGAGCTGTTTTTT.

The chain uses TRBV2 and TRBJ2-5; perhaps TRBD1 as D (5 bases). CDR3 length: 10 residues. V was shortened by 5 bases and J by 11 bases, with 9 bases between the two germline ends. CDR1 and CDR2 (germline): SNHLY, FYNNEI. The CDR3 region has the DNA TGTGCCAGCAGTCAGGGTCAGCAGTACTTC. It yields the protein CASSQGQQYF.

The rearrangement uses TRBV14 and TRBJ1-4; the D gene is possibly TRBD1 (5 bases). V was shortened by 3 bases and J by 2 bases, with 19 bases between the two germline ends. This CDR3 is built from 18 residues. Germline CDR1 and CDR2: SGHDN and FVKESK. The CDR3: CASSQSGTVGVTNEKLFF. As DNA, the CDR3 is TGTGCCAGCAGCCAGTCCGGGACGGTGGGAGTCACTAATGAAAAACTGTTTTTT.

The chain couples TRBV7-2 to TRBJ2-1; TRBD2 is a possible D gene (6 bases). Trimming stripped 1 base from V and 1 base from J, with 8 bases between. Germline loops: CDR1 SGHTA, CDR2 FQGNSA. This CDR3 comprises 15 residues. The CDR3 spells CASSLGAGSYNEQFF. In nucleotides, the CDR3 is TGTGCCAGCAGCTTAGGGGCGGGATCCTACAATGAGCAGTTCTTC.

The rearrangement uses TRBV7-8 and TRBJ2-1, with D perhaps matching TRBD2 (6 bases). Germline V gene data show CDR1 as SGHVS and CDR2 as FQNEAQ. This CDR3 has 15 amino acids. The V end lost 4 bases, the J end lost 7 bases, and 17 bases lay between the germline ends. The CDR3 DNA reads TGTGCCAGCAGCTCGCTTTTGGAGGGGTGGAATGAGCAGTTCTTC. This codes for CASSSLLEGWNEQFF. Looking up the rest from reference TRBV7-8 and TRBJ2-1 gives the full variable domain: GAGVSQSPRYKVAKRGQDVALRCDPISGHVSLFWYQQALGQGPEFLTYFQNEAQLDKSGLPSDRFFAERPEGSVSTLKIQRTQQEDSAVYLCASSSLLEGWNEQFFGPGTRLTVL.

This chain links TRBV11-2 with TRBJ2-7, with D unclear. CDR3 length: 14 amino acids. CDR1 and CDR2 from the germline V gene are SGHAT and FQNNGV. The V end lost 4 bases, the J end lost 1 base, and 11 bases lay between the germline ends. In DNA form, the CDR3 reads TGTGCCAGCAGCTCTACTTCGACTTCCTACGAGCAGTACTTC. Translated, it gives CASSSTSTSYEQYF.

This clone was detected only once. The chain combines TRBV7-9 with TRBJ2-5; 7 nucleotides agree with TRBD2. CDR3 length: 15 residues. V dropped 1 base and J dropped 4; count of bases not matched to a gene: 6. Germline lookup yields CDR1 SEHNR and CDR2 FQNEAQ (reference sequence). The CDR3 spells CASSLVAGEAETQYF. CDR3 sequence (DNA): TGTGCCAGCAGCTTAGTTGCGGGAGAGGCAGAGACCCAGTACTTC.

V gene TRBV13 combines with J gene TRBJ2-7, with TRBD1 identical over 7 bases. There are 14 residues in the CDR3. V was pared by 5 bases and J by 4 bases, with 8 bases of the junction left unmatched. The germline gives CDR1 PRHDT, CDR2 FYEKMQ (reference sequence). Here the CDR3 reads CASSPGQVVYEQYF. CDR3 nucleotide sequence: TGTGCCAGCAGCCCAGGACAGGTTGTTTACGAGCAGTACTTC.

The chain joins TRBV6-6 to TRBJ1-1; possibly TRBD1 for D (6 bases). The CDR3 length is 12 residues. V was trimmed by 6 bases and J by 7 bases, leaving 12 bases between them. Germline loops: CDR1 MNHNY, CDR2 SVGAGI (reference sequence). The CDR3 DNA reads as TGTGCCAGCAGGCAACAGGGACTTGAAGCTTTCTTT. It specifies CASRQQGLEAFF.

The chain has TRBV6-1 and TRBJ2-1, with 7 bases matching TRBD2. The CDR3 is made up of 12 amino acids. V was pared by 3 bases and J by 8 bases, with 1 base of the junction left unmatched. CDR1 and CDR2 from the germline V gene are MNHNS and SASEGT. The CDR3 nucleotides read TGTGCCAGCAGTGAGACTAGCTATGAGCAGTTCTTC. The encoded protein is CASSETSYEQFF.

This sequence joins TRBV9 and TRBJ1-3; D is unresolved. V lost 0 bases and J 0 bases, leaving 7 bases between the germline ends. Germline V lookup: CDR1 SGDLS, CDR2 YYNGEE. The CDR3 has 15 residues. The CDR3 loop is CASSVAANSGNTIYF. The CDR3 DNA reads TGTGCCAGCAGCGTAGCAGCAAACTCTGGAAACACCATATATTTT.

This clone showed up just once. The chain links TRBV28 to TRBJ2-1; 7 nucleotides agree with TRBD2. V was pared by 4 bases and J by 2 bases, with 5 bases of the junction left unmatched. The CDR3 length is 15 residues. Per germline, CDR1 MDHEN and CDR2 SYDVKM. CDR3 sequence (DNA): TGTGCCAGCAGTTCCTTAGCGGGTGCCTACAATGAGCAGTTCTTC. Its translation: CASSSLAGAYNEQFF.